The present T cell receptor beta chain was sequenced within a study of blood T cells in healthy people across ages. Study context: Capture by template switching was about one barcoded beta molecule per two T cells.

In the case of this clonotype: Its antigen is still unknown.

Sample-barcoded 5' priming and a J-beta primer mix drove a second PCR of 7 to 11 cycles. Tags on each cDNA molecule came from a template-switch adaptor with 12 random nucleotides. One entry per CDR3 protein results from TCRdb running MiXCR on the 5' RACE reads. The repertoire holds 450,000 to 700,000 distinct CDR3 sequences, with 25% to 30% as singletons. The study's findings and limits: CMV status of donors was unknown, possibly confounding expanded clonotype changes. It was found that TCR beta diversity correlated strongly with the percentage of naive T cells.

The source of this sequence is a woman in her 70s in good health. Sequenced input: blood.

CDR3 bases: TGTGCCAGCATCCATCAAGCTAGCGGGGGAGCTCGTGGCACCGGGGAGCTGTTTTTT. This encodes CASIHQASGGARGTGELFF. J is TRBJ2-2 and V is TRBV13; the match to TRBD2 covers 10 bases. The CDR3 covers 19 residues. Looked up from germline, CDR1 is PRHDT and CDR2 is FYEKMQ (reference sequence). The V gene end was trimmed by 7 bases and the J gene end by 4 bases; junction bases not matched to a gene: 18. Complete variable domain (other parts from reference TRBV13 and TRBJ2-2): AAGVIQSPRHLIKEKRETATLKCYPIPRHDTVYWYQQGPGQDPQFLISFYEKMQSDKGSIPDRFSAQQFSDYHSELNMSSLELGDSALYFCASIHQASGGARGTGELFFGEGSRLTVL.